This record looks at one T cell receptor beta chain sequence and its context. A read error may produce the germline difference seen at one junction end. The study ran its PCR with 60 Vbeta and 13 Jbeta primers. TCRdb's table, derived via immunoSEQ multiplex PCR, lists solely in-frame clones and lacks some. The repertoire holds approximately 260,000 clones, 84% seen once, with roughly 2% in the top ten. This entry comes from a study of cytomegalovirus exposure and HLA in healthy donors. Germline V CDR1 and CDR2: SGHTA, FQGNSA. The CDR3 sequence is 14 residues long. The TCR originated in a woman between 40 and 50 years old in good health and CMV-seropositive. J is TRBJ1-1 and V is TRBV7-2; 8 nucleotides align to TRBD1. The sequenced sample was PBMCs. CDR3 coding DNA: TGTGCCAGCAGCTTTAAGGGACAGGCCGTTTTTCCCGTCTTT. It is translated as CASSFKGQAVFPVF.